The rows below give T cell receptor beta chains drawn from one sample of a study of blood T cells in healthy people across ages. TCRdb itself ran the 5' RACE reads through MiXCR, one entry per CDR3 protein. In the table there are approximately 730,000 distinct CDR3 sequences, roughly 53% of which are singletons. Sequenced: blood. These receptor sequences come from a man of 80 years or more in good health. Each CDR3 is given with its conserved first and last residue. Fields, in order: V gene, clone size, J gene, D gene, CDR3 length, CDR3 protein, CDR3 DNA. D genes are given only for firm matches. The size field is filled for only some rows; it gives once, few, many or a size class.

v_call: TRBV7-2
clone_size: .
j_call: TRBJ1-3
d_call: .
cdr3_length: 15
cdr3_aa: CASSARGGFGNTIYF
cdr3_nt: TGTGCCAGCAGCGCCCGTGGAGGGTTCGGAAACACCATATATTTT

v_call: TRBV20-1
clone_size: .
j_call: TRBJ2-1
d_call: .
cdr3_length: 13
cdr3_aa: CSARGLGVREQFF
cdr3_nt: TGCAGTGCTAGAGGTCTGGGGGTGCGGGAGCAGTTCTTC

v_call: TRBV20-1
clone_size: .
j_call: TRBJ1-2
d_call: .
cdr3_length: 11
cdr3_aa: CSARNRNGYTF
cdr3_nt: TGCAGTGCTAGGAACAGGAATGGCTACACCTTC

v_call: TRBV7-2
clone_size: .
j_call: TRBJ2-4
d_call: TRBD1
cdr3_length: 18
cdr3_aa: CASSTQIPGQGAKNIQYF
cdr3_nt: TGTGCCAGCAGCACACAAATCCCGGGACAGGGGGCCAAAAACATTCAGTACTTC

v_call: TRBV5-1
clone_size: few
j_call: TRBJ2-3
d_call: .
cdr3_length: 14
cdr3_aa: CASSLMGVTDTQYF
cdr3_nt: TGCGCCAGCAGCTTGATGGGGGTGACAGATACGCAGTATTTT

v_call: TRBV6-2/TRBV6-3
clone_size: many
j_call: TRBJ2-1
d_call: .
cdr3_length: 14
cdr3_aa: CASSYSLDYNEQFF
cdr3_nt: TGTGCCAGCAGTTACTCACTAGACTACAATGAGCAGTTCTTC

v_call: TRBV20-1
clone_size: .
j_call: TRBJ2-2
d_call: .
cdr3_length: 16
cdr3_aa: CSATPDRRANTGELFF
cdr3_nt: TGCAGTGCTACACCAGATAGGCGGGCGAACACCGGGGAGCTGTTTTTT

v_call: TRBV15
clone_size: .
j_call: TRBJ2-1
d_call: .
cdr3_length: 16
cdr3_aa: CATSGSLGRSGNEQFF
cdr3_nt: TGTGCCACCAGCGGCTCCCTGGGGCGCTCGGGCAATGAGCAGTTCTTC

v_call: TRBV27
clone_size: once
j_call: TRBJ2-5
d_call: .
cdr3_length: 13
cdr3_aa: CASSLMWGETQYF
cdr3_nt: TGTGCCAGCAGTTTAATGTGGGGAGAGACCCAGTACTTC

v_call: TRBV11-1
clone_size: .
j_call: TRBJ2-1
d_call: .
cdr3_length: 14
cdr3_aa: CASALGGGNNEQFF
cdr3_nt: TGTGCCAGCGCCCTAGGAGGAGGAAACAATGAGCAGTTCTTC

v_call: TRBV18
clone_size: .
j_call: TRBJ2-3
d_call: .
cdr3_length: 13
cdr3_aa: CASSPQLTDTQYF
cdr3_nt: TGTGCCAGCTCACCACAGTTGACAGATACGCAGTATTTT

v_call: TRBV29-1
clone_size: .
j_call: TRBJ2-5
d_call: .
cdr3_length: 10
cdr3_aa: CSVWMETQYF
cdr3_nt: TGCAGCGTTTGGATGGAGACCCAGTACTTC

v_call: TRBV24-1
clone_size: .
j_call: TRBJ2-5
d_call: .
cdr3_length: 14
cdr3_aa: CATSEAGRGETQYF
cdr3_nt: TGTGCCACCAGCGAGGCTGGGAGGGGGGAGACCCAGTACTTC

v_call: TRBV6-5
clone_size: .
j_call: TRBJ1-1
d_call: TRBD1
cdr3_length: 16
cdr3_aa: CASSSSRTGGVTEAFF
cdr3_nt: TGTGCCAGCAGTTCCTCTCGGACAGGGGGAGTCACTGAAGCTTTCTTT

v_call: TRBV14
clone_size: .
j_call: TRBJ1-3
d_call: .
cdr3_length: 19
cdr3_aa: CASSPGGQPWLSSGNTIYF
cdr3_nt: TGTGCCAGCAGCCCCGGTGGGCAGCCTTGGTTGAGCTCTGGAAACACCATATATTTT

v_call: TRBV6-5
clone_size: .
j_call: TRBJ2-1
d_call: .
cdr3_length: 16
cdr3_aa: CASSGAGTPVPNGQFF
cdr3_nt: TGTGCCAGCAGCGGGGCCGGGACTCCGGTCCCCAATGGGCAGTTCTTC

v_call: TRBV29-1
clone_size: .
j_call: TRBJ2-3
d_call: .
cdr3_length: 11
cdr3_aa: CSVGTADTQYF
cdr3_nt: TGCAGCGTTGGGACTGCAGATACGCAGTATTTT

v_call: TRBV7-2
clone_size: .
j_call: TRBJ1-4
d_call: TRBD1
cdr3_length: 17
cdr3_aa: CASSLGGQGFTNEKLFF
cdr3_nt: TGTGCCAGCAGCTTAGGGGGACAGGGATTCACTAATGAAAAACTGTTTTTT

v_call: TRBV20-1
clone_size: .
j_call: TRBJ2-7
d_call: TRBD1
cdr3_length: 15
cdr3_aa: CSARADGQGKNEQYF
cdr3_nt: TGCAGTGCTAGAGCAGATGGACAGGGGAAGAACGAGCAGTACTTC

v_call: TRBV5-5
clone_size: .
j_call: TRBJ1-2
d_call: .
cdr3_length: 13
cdr3_aa: CASSWVREPGYTF
cdr3_nt: TGTGCCAGCAGCTGGGTGCGGGAGCCTGGCTACACCTTC

v_call: TRBV7-9
clone_size: .
j_call: TRBJ2-1
d_call: .
cdr3_length: 13
cdr3_aa: CASSLVRNNEQFF
cdr3_nt: TGTGCCAGCAGCTTAGTCAGGAACAATGAGCAGTTCTTC

v_call: TRBV18
clone_size: .
j_call: TRBJ1-2
d_call: TRBD1
cdr3_length: 17
cdr3_aa: CASSPRVRQGDRDGYTF
cdr3_nt: TGTGCCAGCTCACCAAGGGTACGGCAGGGGGATCGAGATGGCTACACCTTC

v_call: TRBV7-2
clone_size: few
j_call: TRBJ2-1
d_call: TRBD1
cdr3_length: 15
cdr3_aa: CASSPRMAGGSEQFF
cdr3_nt: TGTGCCAGCAGCCCTCGTATGGCAGGGGGTAGTGAGCAGTTCTTC

v_call: TRBV5-1
clone_size: few
j_call: TRBJ2-7
d_call: TRBD1
cdr3_length: 15
cdr3_aa: CASSIRDRGNYEQYF
cdr3_nt: TGCGCCAGCAGCATCCGGGACAGGGGTAACTACGAGCAGTACTTC

v_call: TRBV27
clone_size: few
j_call: TRBJ1-2
d_call: .
cdr3_length: 13
cdr3_aa: CASRRDGNYGYTF
cdr3_nt: TGTGCCAGCAGACGGGATGGGAACTATGGCTACACCTTC

v_call: TRBV25-1
clone_size: .
j_call: TRBJ2-7
d_call: .
cdr3_length: 17
cdr3_aa: CASSAMTSLGQTYEQYF
cdr3_nt: TGTGCCAGCAGTGCAATGACTAGTTTGGGGCAAACCTACGAGCAGTACTTC

v_call: TRBV10-3
clone_size: .
j_call: TRBJ2-1
d_call: .
cdr3_length: 14
cdr3_aa: CAISEGPLGLQQFF
cdr3_nt: TGTGCCATCAGTGAGGGTCCCCTAGGTCTACAGCAGTTCTTC

v_call: TRBV27
clone_size: .
j_call: TRBJ2-4
d_call: .
cdr3_length: 15
cdr3_aa: CASSPQEKAKNIQYF
cdr3_nt: TGTGCCAGCAGTCCCCAGGAGAAAGCCAAAAACATTCAGTACTTC

v_call: TRBV29-1
clone_size: once
j_call: TRBJ2-5
d_call: .
cdr3_length: 12
cdr3_aa: CSVREGGETQYF
cdr3_nt: TGCAGCGTCCGCGAGGGGGGAGAGACCCAGTACTTC

v_call: TRBV18
clone_size: many
j_call: TRBJ2-1
d_call: TRBD1
cdr3_length: 15
cdr3_aa: CASSLGQGPYNEQFF
cdr3_nt: TGTGCCAGCTCACTAGGACAGGGTCCTTACAATGAGCAGTTCTTC

v_call: TRBV7-2
clone_size: many
j_call: TRBJ2-7
d_call: TRBD1
cdr3_length: 14
cdr3_aa: CASSSTTGKSEQYF
cdr3_nt: TGTGCCAGCAGCTCGACGACAGGGAAGAGCGAGCAGTACTTC

v_call: TRBV25-1
clone_size: few
j_call: TRBJ2-3
d_call: TRBD2
cdr3_length: 12
cdr3_aa: CASSVAGSNAYF
cdr3_nt: TGTGCCAGCAGTGTAGCGGGAAGCAACGCGTATTTT

v_call: TRBV6-5
clone_size: .
j_call: TRBJ1-1
d_call: .
cdr3_length: 17
cdr3_aa: CASSYSLGTQRDTEAFF
cdr3_nt: TGTGCCAGCAGTTACTCGTTAGGAACACAGCGTGACACTGAAGCTTTCTTT

v_call: TRBV24-1
clone_size: .
j_call: TRBJ2-1
d_call: TRBD2
cdr3_length: 16
cdr3_aa: CATSDPAGEGHNEQFF
cdr3_nt: TGTGCCACCAGCGACCCAGCGGGAGAGGGACACAATGAGCAGTTCTTC

v_call: TRBV30
clone_size: .
j_call: TRBJ2-5
d_call: TRBD2
cdr3_length: 14
cdr3_aa: CAWSNLAGGETQYF
cdr3_nt: TGTGCCTGGAGTAACCTAGCGGGAGGGGAGACCCAGTACTTC

v_call: TRBV29-1
clone_size: few
j_call: TRBJ2-5
d_call: .
cdr3_length: 13
cdr3_aa: CSVEKGNQETQYF
cdr3_nt: TGCAGCGTTGAAAAAGGGAACCAAGAGACCCAGTACTTC

v_call: TRBV2
clone_size: .
j_call: TRBJ2-6
d_call: .
cdr3_length: 13
cdr3_aa: CASRTNLNVVLTF
cdr3_nt: TGTGCCAGCAGGACTAACCTCAACGTGGTCCTGACTTTC

v_call: TRBV3-1
clone_size: .
j_call: TRBJ2-7
d_call: TRBD1
cdr3_length: 13
cdr3_aa: CASHGQVAYEQYF
cdr3_nt: TGTGCCAGCCATGGACAGGTCGCCTACGAGCAGTACTTC

v_call: TRBV24-1
clone_size: few
j_call: TRBJ2-7
d_call: TRBD1
cdr3_length: 14
cdr3_aa: CATSSTGRNYEQYF
cdr3_nt: TGTGCCACCAGTTCGACAGGGAGAAACTACGAGCAGTACTTC

v_call: TRBV29-1
clone_size: .
j_call: TRBJ2-7
d_call: TRBD1
cdr3_length: 14
cdr3_aa: CSAGGDRGGNEQYF
cdr3_nt: TGCAGCGCTGGAGGGGACAGGGGAGGTAATGAGCAGTACTTC

v_call: TRBV7-8
clone_size: few
j_call: TRBJ1-2
d_call: TRBD1
cdr3_length: 15
cdr3_aa: CASSQRTGGHYGYTF
cdr3_nt: TGTGCCAGCAGCCAAAGGACAGGGGGCCACTATGGCTACACCTTC

v_call: TRBV2
clone_size: few
j_call: TRBJ2-1
d_call: TRBD2
cdr3_length: 15
cdr3_aa: CASSERLAGGNEQFF
cdr3_nt: TGTGCCAGCAGTGAACGACTAGCGGGAGGCAATGAGCAGTTCTTC

v_call: TRBV7-6
clone_size: once
j_call: TRBJ2-5
d_call: .
cdr3_length: 15
cdr3_aa: CASSPQYPTQETQYF
cdr3_nt: TGTGCCAGCAGCCCTCAATATCCGACCCAAGAGACCCAGTACTTC

v_call: TRBV2
clone_size: .
j_call: TRBJ2-1
d_call: TRBD2
cdr3_length: 16
cdr3_aa: CASSEGWGLARNEQFF
cdr3_nt: TGTGCCAGCAGTGAGGGGTGGGGACTAGCGCGAAATGAGCAGTTCTTC

v_call: TRBV28
clone_size: .
j_call: TRBJ2-3
d_call: TRBD2
cdr3_length: 17
cdr3_aa: CASSAPQGLAGTGYAYF
cdr3_nt: TGTGCCAGCAGTGCTCCACAGGGACTAGCGGGGACCGGATACGCGTATTTT

v_call: TRBV10-3
clone_size: .
j_call: TRBJ2-6
d_call: TRBD2
cdr3_length: 18
cdr3_aa: CAISVGLAGSAGANVLTF
cdr3_nt: TGTGCCATCAGTGTGGGACTAGCGGGCAGCGCTGGGGCCAACGTCCTGACTTTC

v_call: TRBV2
clone_size: .
j_call: TRBJ1-5
d_call: .
cdr3_length: 15
cdr3_aa: CASSIDRRGFQPQHF
cdr3_nt: TGTGCCAGCAGCATCGACAGGCGCGGGTTTCAGCCCCAGCATTTT

v_call: TRBV5-1
clone_size: few
j_call: TRBJ2-7
d_call: TRBD2
cdr3_length: 15
cdr3_aa: CASSGGRDWSYEQYF
cdr3_nt: TGCGCCAGCAGCGGGGGGAGGGATTGGTCCTACGAGCAGTACTTC

v_call: TRBV6-6
clone_size: few
j_call: TRBJ1-2
d_call: .
cdr3_length: 14
cdr3_aa: CASSARDTNYGYTF
cdr3_nt: TGTGCCAGCAGCGCCCGGGACACTAACTATGGCTACACCTTC

v_call: TRBV6-5
clone_size: few
j_call: TRBJ1-1
d_call: TRBD1
cdr3_length: 16
cdr3_aa: CASSYSRTGANTEAFF
cdr3_nt: TGTGCCAGCAGTTACTCCAGGACAGGAGCGAACACTGAAGCTTTCTTT

v_call: TRBV7-8
clone_size: .
j_call: TRBJ2-3
d_call: TRBD2
cdr3_length: 16
cdr3_aa: CASSLALLAGGRYAYF
cdr3_nt: TGTGCCAGCAGCTTAGCCCTTTTGGCGGGAGGCAGATACGCGTATTTT

v_call: TRBV5-5
clone_size: many
j_call: TRBJ1-6
d_call: .
cdr3_length: 14
cdr3_aa: CASSLTVYDSPLHF
cdr3_nt: TGTGCCAGCAGCTTGACCGTATATGATTCACCCCTCCACTTT

v_call: TRBV10-2
clone_size: .
j_call: TRBJ2-5
d_call: .
cdr3_length: 16
cdr3_aa: CASSESVADNNNEQYF
cdr3_nt: TGCGCCAGCAGTGAGTCGGTGGCAGATAACAACAATGAGCAGTACTTC

v_call: TRBV7-9
clone_size: .
j_call: TRBJ2-1
d_call: TRBD2
cdr3_length: 15
cdr3_aa: CASSPASGAYNEQFF
cdr3_nt: TGTGCCAGCAGCCCGGCTAGCGGGGCCTACAATGAGCAGTTCTTC